Following are 18 T cell receptor beta chains from one sample sequenced in a study of graft-versus-host responses after intestinal transplantation. TCRdb's table, derived via immunoSEQ multiplex PCR, lists solely in-frame clones and lacks some. The table has 8,000 to 8,500 clones, over 90% seen once. The sequenced sample was PBMCs, obtained 11 days after intestinal transplantation. The receptors were sampled from a human patient who received an intestinal transplant, so some T cells may come from the graft donor.

The chain couples TRBV9 to TRBJ1-2; D not certain. V lost 3 bases and J 5 bases, leaving 5 bases between the germline ends. The CDR3 covers 11 residues. The germline V gene encodes CDR1 SGDLS and CDR2 YYNGEE. In DNA form, the CDR3 reads TGTGCCAGCAGCGCCGTATATGGCTACACCTTC. Amino acid sequence: CASSAVYGYTF. Full variable domain (outside the CDR3, taken from reference TRBV9 and TRBJ1-2): DSGVTQTPKHLITATGQRVTLRCSPRSGDLSVYWYQQSLDQGLQFLIQYYNGEERAKGNILERFSAQQFPDLHSELNLSSLELGDSALYFCASSAVYGYTFGSGTRLTVV.

The chain links TRBV27 to TRBJ2-3, with no clear D. Germline assignment: CDR1 MNHEY and CDR2 SMNVEV (reference sequence). Trimming removed 3 bases at V and 4 bases at J, with 17 bases between. This CDR3 has 16 amino acids. CDR3 DNA sequence: TGTGCCAGCAGTTTCTACCCGCGTGATGAGGCAGATACGCAGTATTTT. Amino acid sequence: CASSFYPRDEADTQYF.

The rearrangement uses TRBV6-1 and TRBJ2-5; 7 nucleotides match TRBD2. Germline trimming cut 3 bases from V and 7 bases from J; bases unmatched to any gene: 5. Germline V CDR1 and CDR2: MNHNS, SASEGT. The CDR3 has 13 residues. DNA for the CDR3: TGTGCCAGCAGTGAGTTAGGGGAGGGGACCCAGTACTTC. This gives the protein CASSELGEGTQYF.

This chain uses TRBV5-6 with TRBJ2-7; D is unresolved. Germline CDR1 is SGHDT and CDR2 is YYEEEE. The CDR3 sequence is 13 residues long. Trimming pared 2 bases from V and 2 bases from J, leaving 8 bases between. CDR3 loop: CASSFKRAYEQYF. The CDR3 nucleotides are TGTGCCAGCAGCTTTAAGAGAGCCTACGAGCAGTACTTC.

The chain recombines TRBV30 with TRBJ2-2; 10 bases match TRBD1. The ends lost 2 bases at V and 7 bases at J; junction bases unmatched: 16. The CDR3 spans 18 residues. Per germline, CDR1 GTSNPN and CDR2 SVGIG (reference sequence). CDR3 coding DNA: TGTGCCTGGAGTCTTTCTCGTCTAACCGGGACAGGGGACGGGGAGCTGTTTTTT. Its protein is CAWSLSRLTGTGDGELFF. Looking up the rest from reference TRBV30 and TRBJ2-2 gives the full variable domain: SQTIHQWPATLVQPVGSPLSLECTVEGTSNPNLYWYRQAAGRGLQLLFYSVGIGQISSEVPQNLSASRPQDRQFILSSKKLLLSDSGFYLCAWSLSRLTGTGDGELFFGEGSRLTVL.

This chain joins TRBV15 and TRBJ2-3; 7 bases align to TRBD1. Unmatched junction bases numbered 8, after V lost 0 bases and J lost 2 bases. The CDR3 loop spans 17 amino acids. CDR1 is LNHNV, CDR2 YYDKDF, per germline (reference sequence). The chain's CDR3 is CATSRDRGPSLTDTQYF. The CDR3 DNA reads TGTGCCACCAGCAGAGATAGGGGGCCCTCTCTCACAGATACGCAGTATTTT. Supplemented by reference TRBV15 and TRBJ2-3, the full variable domain reads DAMVIQNPRYQVTQFGKPVTLSCSQTLNHNVMYWYQQKSSQAPKLLFHYYDKDFNNEADTPDNFQSRRPNTSFCFLDIRSPGLGDTAMYLCATSRDRGPSLTDTQYFGPGTRLTVL.

The rearrangement uses TRBV18 and TRBJ2-5, with D perhaps TRBD2 (6 bases). Germline CDR1 KGHSH, CDR2 LQKENI. The V end lost 1 base, the J end lost 2 bases, and 11 bases lay between the germline ends. There are 15 residues in the CDR3. The CDR3 DNA reads as TGTGCCAGCTCACCACAGATTGGACTACAAGAGACCCAGTACTTC. Translating gives CASSPQIGLQETQYF. The full variable domain, in which reference TRBV18 and TRBJ2-5 provide the parts outside the CDR3, is NAGVMQNPRHLVRRRGQEARLRCSPMKGHSHVYWYRQLPEEGLKFMVYLQKENIIDESGMPKERFSAEFPKEGPSILRIQQVVRGDSAAYFCASSPQIGLQETQYFGPGTRLLVL.

This chain connects TRBV13 to TRBJ2-7; 9 bases align to TRBD1. CDR1 is PRHDT and CDR2 is FYEKMQ in the germline V gene (reference sequence). V lost 4 bases and J lost 7; bases outside the gene matches: 11. The CDR3 is 15 amino acids. The CDR3 protein is CASSSLDRGQGEQYF. Here the CDR3 DNA reads TGTGCCAGCAGCTCCCTGGACAGGGGACAGGGAGAGCAGTACTTC.

V is TRBV27 and J is TRBJ2-3, with D possibly TRBD2 on 5 matching bases. V lost 6 bases, J lost 9 bases, and 13 bases lay in between. This CDR3 spans 12 amino acids. Germline CDR1 is MNHEY and CDR2 is SMNVEV (reference sequence). In DNA, the CDR3 is TGTGCCAGCAGCCCTAGCTTACGGACGCAGTATTTT. It specifies CASSPSLRTQYF.

The chain joins TRBV29-1 to TRBJ2-1; a weak D match, TRBD1 (6 bases). CDR1 is SQVTM and CDR2 is ANQGSEA in the germline V gene. The length of the CDR3 is 13 residues. The CDR3 is CSTQQGRGNEQFF. In DNA form, the CDR3 reads TGCAGTACGCAACAGGGAAGAGGCAATGAGCAGTTCTTC.

The gene calls are TRBV15 and TRBJ1-2; 7 bases line up with TRBD1. Germline V lookup: CDR1 LNHNV, CDR2 YYDKDF (reference sequence). The CDR3 is 15 amino acids. V was clipped by 5 bases and J by 6 bases; unmatched bases: 12. This CDR3 reads CATSRRTGGSDGYTF. DNA of the CDR3: TGTGCCACCAGCCGGCGGACAGGAGGGTCGGATGGCTACACCTTC.

The chain links TRBV28 to TRBJ1-5, with D uncertain. Trimming cost V 3 bases and J 6 bases, with 9 bases left between them. The germline CDR1 and CDR2 sequences are MDHEN and SYDVKM. CDR3 length: 13 residues. The CDR3 sequence: CASSFLGPQPQHF. CDR3 nucleotides: TGTGCCAGCAGTTTCCTAGGTCCTCAGCCCCAGCATTTT.

CDR3 amino acids: CASSLTGRGQYNEQFF. The DNA of the CDR3 is TGTGCCAGCAGCTTGACGGGGCGGGGGCAATACAATGAGCAGTTCTTC. The chain carries TRBV5-4 and TRBJ2-1, with TRBD2 as a possible D gene (7 bases). V lost 1 base and J 4 bases, leaving 15 bases between the germline ends. This CDR3 has 16 amino acids. From germline, CDR1 is SGHNT and CDR2 YYREEE (reference sequence).

The chain employs TRBV25-1 and TRBJ1-2, with a possible D match to TRBD1 (5 bases). CDR1 and CDR2 from the germline V gene are MGHDK and SYGVNS. V lost 2 bases to trimming and J lost 4 bases, with 14 bases between them. The CDR3 covers 15 residues. The CDR3 DNA is TGTGCCAGCAGTGAAGGATGGGGGGAGAGCTATGGCTACACCTTC. Its translation is CASSEGWGESYGYTF.

This chain joins TRBV9 and TRBJ2-2; a weak D match, TRBD2 (5 bases). Germline loops: CDR1 SGDLS, CDR2 YYNGEE. Trimming pared 4 bases from V and 0 bases from J, leaving 10 bases between. This CDR3 region has 15 residues. The CDR3 DNA follows: TGTGCCAGCAGCCCTTCCGGGGCGAACACCGGGGAGCTGTTTTTT. Protein: CASSPSGANTGELFF.

The chain employs TRBV4-1 and TRBJ2-3; 7 bases align to TRBD2. CDR1 and CDR2 from the germline V gene are MGHRA and YSYEKL. V lost 1 base, J lost 3 bases, and 4 bases stayed unmatched. The CDR3 is 15 amino acids. CDR3 region: CASSQVGLPTDTQYF. CDR3 sequence (DNA): TGCGCCAGCAGCCAAGTGGGACTACCAACAGATACGCAGTATTTT.

This clone was seen only once. The chain joins TRBV2 to TRBJ2-1; the D gene is possibly TRBD2 (6 bases). Germline values: CDR1 SNHLY, CDR2 FYNNEI. The CDR3 extends over 14 amino acids. V shed 7 bases and J shed 6 bases, with 16 bases lying between them. CDR3 sequence (DNA): TGTGCCAGCACGGACGGGGGAGGCGGCAATGAGCAGTTCTTC. Its translation is CASTDGGGGNEQFF.

The chain uses TRBV4-1 and TRBJ2-7; maybe TRBD1 (5 bases). V was pared by 2 bases and J by 1 base, with 15 bases between. Germline CDR1 MGHRA, CDR2 YSYEKL. The CDR3 has 16 amino acids. The CDR3 is CASSQRAGIPSYEQYV. In DNA form, the CDR3 reads TGCGCCAGCAGCCAACGAGCAGGGATCCCTTCCTACGAGCAGTACGTC.